The 2 T cell receptor beta chains presented below share a single source sample, sequenced in a study of blood T cell repertoires in COVID-19. Produced via immunoSEQ multiplex PCR; TCRdb's table is partial and in-frame only. The data contain about 210,000 clones, approximately 90% of them singletons. The sequenced sample was peripheral blood. The receptor source for this set is a man aged 65-85 years with acute or convalescent COVID-19.

The rearrangement joins TRBV27 to TRBJ2-3; the match to TRBD2 covers 13 bases. Unmatched junction bases numbered 3, after V lost 5 bases and J lost 1 base. The CDR3 has 16 residues. In germline, CDR1 is MNHEY, CDR2 SMNVEV (reference sequence). CDR3 loop: CASSLGLAGRTDTQYF. CDR3 nucleotides: TGTGCCAGCAGTCTGGGACTAGCGGGACGCACAGATACGCAGTATTTT.

This chain links TRBV19 with TRBJ2-3, with 8 positions matching TRBD1. The germline gives CDR1 LNHDA, CDR2 SQIVND (reference sequence). This CDR3 comprises 15 residues. The V segment lost 5 bases and the J segment 1 base; nucleotides outside the gene matches: 5. The CDR3 DNA is TGTGCCAGTAGTGTTATGACAGGGGGCACAGATACGCAGTATTTT. It encodes CASSVMTGGTDTQYF.